This TCR beta chain was sequenced in a study of cytomegalovirus exposure and HLA in healthy donors. Germline V CDR1 and CDR2: SGDLS, YYNGEE. With 5 bases removed from V and 2 bases from J, the gap between germline ends came to 15 bases. The CDR3 spans 15 residues. 13 Jbeta primers and 60 Vbeta primers were used for the PCR. TCRdb's table, derived via immunoSEQ multiplex PCR, lists solely in-frame clones and lacks some. The sample consists of about 67,000 clones, 80% to 90% of them appearing once. The sequenced sample was PBMCs. J is TRBJ2-3 and V is TRBV9; weak D call: TRBD2 (6 bases). The receptor was isolated from a woman aged 30 to 39 in good health and CMV-seropositive. The DNA for the CDR3 is TGTGCCAGCAGTGCCGGGACTTTCTCCACAGATACGCAGTATTTT. Amino acids: CASSAGTFSTDTQYF.